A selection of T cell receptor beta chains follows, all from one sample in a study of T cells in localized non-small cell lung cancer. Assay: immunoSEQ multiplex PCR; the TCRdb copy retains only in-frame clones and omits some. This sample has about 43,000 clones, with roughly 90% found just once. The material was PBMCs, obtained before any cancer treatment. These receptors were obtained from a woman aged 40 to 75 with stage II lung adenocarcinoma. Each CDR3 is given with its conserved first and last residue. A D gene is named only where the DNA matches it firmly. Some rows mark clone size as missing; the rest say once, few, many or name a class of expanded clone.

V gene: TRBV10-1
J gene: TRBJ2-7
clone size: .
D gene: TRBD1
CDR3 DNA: TGCGCCAGCAGAGCGGGGGACAGGGGCCACGAGCAGTACTTC
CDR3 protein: CASRAGDRGHEQYF

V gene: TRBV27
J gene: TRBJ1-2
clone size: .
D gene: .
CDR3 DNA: TGTGCCAGCAGGCACAACTATGGCTACACCTTC
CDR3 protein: CASRHNYGYTF

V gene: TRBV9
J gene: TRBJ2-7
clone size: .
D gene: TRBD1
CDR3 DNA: TGTGCCAGCAGCGCCGCCGGGACAGCAGCATATTACGAGCAGTACTTC
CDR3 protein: CASSAAGTAAYYEQYF

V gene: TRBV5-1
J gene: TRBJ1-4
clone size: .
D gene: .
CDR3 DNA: TGCGCCAGCAGACCAAATGGCCAGCGCGGGGGTAATGAAAAACTGTTTTTT
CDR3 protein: CASRPNGQRGGNEKLFF

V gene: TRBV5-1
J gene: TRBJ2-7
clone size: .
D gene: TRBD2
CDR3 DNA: TGCGCCAGCAGCCCGGGACTAGCAGACGAGCAGTACTTC
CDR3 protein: CASSPGLADEQYF

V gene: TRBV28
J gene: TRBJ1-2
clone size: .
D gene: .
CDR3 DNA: TGTGCCAGCAGTTTAAACAGGGCTGCTGGCTACACCTTC
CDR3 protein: CASSLNRAAGYTF

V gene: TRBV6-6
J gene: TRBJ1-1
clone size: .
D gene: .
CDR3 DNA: TGTGCCAGCAGTAAATCCACTGAAGCTTTCTTT
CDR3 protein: CASSKSTEAFF

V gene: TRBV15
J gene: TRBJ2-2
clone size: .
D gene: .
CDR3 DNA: TGTGCCACCAGCAGAGATCTGGGGACTCCAAACACCGGGGAGCTGTTTTTT
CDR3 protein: CATSRDLGTPNTGELFF

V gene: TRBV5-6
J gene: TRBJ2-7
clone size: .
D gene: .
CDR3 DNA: TGTGCCAGCAGCCCCCGGACAACTAACTACGAGCAGTACTTC
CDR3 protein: CASSPRTTNYEQYF

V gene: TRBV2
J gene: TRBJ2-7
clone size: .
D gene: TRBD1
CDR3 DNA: TGTGCCAGCAGTAGACAGGGTATGAATGAGCAGTACTTC
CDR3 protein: CASSRQGMNEQYF

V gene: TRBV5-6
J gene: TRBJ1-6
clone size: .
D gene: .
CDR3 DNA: TGTGCCAGCAGCCTAACTGGGGACTCACCCCTCCACTTT
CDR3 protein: CASSLTGDSPLHF

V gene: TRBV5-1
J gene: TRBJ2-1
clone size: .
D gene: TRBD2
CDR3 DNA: TGCGCCAGCAGCTTGGAGTCGAGGACGGGGGGATATGAGCAGTTCTTC
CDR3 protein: CASSLESRTGGYEQFF

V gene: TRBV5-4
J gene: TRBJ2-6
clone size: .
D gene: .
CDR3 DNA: TGTGCCAGCAGCTCTGGGGGTTACTCTGGGGCCAACGTCCTGACTTTC
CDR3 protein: CASSSGGYSGANVLTF

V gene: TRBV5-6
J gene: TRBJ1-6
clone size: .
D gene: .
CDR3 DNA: TGTGCCAGCAGCCGCAGAGGGGGAGACTCACCCCTCCACTTT
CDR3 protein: CASSRRGGDSPLHF

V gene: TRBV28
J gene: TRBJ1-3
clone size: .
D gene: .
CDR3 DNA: TGTGCCAGCCTCTCTCAGGGGCGGAACACCATATATTTT
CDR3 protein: CASLSQGRNTIYF

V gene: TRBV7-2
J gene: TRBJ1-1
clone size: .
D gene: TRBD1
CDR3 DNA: TGTGCCAGCAGCCGACGGACAGGCGCAAACACTGAAGCTTTCTTT
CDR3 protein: CASSRRTGANTEAFF

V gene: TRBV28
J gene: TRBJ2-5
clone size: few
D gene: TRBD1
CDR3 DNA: TGTGCCAGCAGTTTGGGACAGATAGAGACCCAGTACTTC
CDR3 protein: CASSLGQIETQYF

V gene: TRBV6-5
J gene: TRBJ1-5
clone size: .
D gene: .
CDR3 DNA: TGTGCCAGCAGTAGAATAGGGGGGAGCAATCAGCCCCAGCATTTT
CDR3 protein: CASSRIGGSNQPQHF

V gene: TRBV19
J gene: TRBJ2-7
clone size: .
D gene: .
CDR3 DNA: TGTGCCAGTAGTATAGTAGGGACTGGGGACCAGGAGCAGTACTTC
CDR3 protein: CASSIVGTGDQEQYF

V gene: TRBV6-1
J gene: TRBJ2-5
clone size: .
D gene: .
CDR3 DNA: TGTGCCAGCATCGAGGAGACCCAGTACTTC
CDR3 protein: CASIEETQYF

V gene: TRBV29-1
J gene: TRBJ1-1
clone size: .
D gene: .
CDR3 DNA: TGCAGCGTTGAAAGGCAGGACTTGAACACTGAAGCTTTCTTT
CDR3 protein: CSVERQDLNTEAFF

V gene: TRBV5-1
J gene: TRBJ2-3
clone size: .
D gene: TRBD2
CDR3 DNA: TGCGCCAGCAGCTTGGGGACTAGCGGCACAGATACGCAGTATTTT
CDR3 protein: CASSLGTSGTDTQYF

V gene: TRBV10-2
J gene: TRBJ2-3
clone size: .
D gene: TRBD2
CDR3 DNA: TGCGCCAGCAGTAGCGGGAGTGAGGCAGATACGCAGTATTTT
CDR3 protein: CASSSGSEADTQYF

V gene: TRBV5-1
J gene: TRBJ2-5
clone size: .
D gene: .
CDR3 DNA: TGCGCCAGCTCTTCGGAGGCAGTGGAGACCCAGTACTTC
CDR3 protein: CASSSEAVETQYF

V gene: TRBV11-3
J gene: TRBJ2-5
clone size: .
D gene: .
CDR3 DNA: TGTGCCAGCAGCAAAGGCGGAGAAGAGACCCAGTACTTC
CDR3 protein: CASSKGGEETQYF

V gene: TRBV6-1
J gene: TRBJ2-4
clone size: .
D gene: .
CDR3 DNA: TGTGCCAGCAGTGAACTTGAACGGAGAAACATTCAGTACTTC
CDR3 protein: CASSELERRNIQYF

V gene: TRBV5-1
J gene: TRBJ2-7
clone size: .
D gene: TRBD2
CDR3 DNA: TGCGCCAGCAGCACCTTTGGAGCGGGAGGGTACGAGCAGTACTTC
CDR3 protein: CASSTFGAGGYEQYF

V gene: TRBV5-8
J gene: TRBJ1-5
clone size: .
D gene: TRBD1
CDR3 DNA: TGTGCCAGCAGTATCAGGGGACAGGGTGTCCGCCAGCCCCAGCATTTT
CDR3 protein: CASSIRGQGVRQPQHF

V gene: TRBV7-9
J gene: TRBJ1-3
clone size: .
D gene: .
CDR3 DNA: TGTGCCAGCAGCTTAGGGGTGGGAGCATCTGGAAACACCATATATTTT
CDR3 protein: CASSLGVGASGNTIYF

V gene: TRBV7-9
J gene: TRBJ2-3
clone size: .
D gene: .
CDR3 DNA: TGTGCCAGCAGCTTATGGTCAGGGGGGGCGACAGATACGCAGTATTTT
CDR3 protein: CASSLWSGGATDTQYF

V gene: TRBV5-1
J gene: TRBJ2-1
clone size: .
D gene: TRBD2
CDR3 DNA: TGCGCCAGCAGCGGAGGACTAGTGTACGACAATGAGCAGTTCTTC
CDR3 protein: CASSGGLVYDNEQFF

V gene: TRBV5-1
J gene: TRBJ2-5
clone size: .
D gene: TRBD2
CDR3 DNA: TGCGCCAGCAGCTCGAATCGGCTAGCGGGAGAGACCCAGTACTTC
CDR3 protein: CASSSNRLAGETQYF

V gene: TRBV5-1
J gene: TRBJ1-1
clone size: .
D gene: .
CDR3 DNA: TGCGCCAGCATGAAGGGTTTAAGTAACACTGAAGCTTTCTTT
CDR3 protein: CASMKGLSNTEAFF

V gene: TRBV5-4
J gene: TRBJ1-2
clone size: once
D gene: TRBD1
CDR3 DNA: TGTGCCAGCAGCTTGGAATCGGGACAGGGGTTTGGCTACACCTTC
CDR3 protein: CASSLESGQGFGYTF

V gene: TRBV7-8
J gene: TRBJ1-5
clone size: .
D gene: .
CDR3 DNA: TGTGCCAGCACCCGGACAGAACTTAATCAGCCCCAGCATTTT
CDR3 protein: CASTRTELNQPQHF

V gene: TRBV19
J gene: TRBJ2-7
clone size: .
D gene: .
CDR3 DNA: TGTGCCAGTAGTCATCAGGGGGGCTACGAGCAGTACTTC
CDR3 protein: CASSHQGGYEQYF

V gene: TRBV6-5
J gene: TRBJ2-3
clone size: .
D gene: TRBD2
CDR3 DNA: TGTGCCAGCAGGGTGACTAGCGGGAACACAGATACGCAGTATTTT
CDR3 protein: CASRVTSGNTDTQYF

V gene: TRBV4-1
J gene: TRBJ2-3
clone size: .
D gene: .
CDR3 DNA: TGCGCCAGCAGCTTACGGACAGAGACAGATACGCAGTATTTT
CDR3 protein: CASSLRTETDTQYF

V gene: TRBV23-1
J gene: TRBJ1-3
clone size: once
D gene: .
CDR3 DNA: TGCGCCAGCAGTCAAGGGGTCTCTGGAAACACCATATATTTT
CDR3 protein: CASSQGVSGNTIYF

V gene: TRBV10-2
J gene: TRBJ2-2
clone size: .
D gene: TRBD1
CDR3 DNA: TGCGCCAGCAGTGAGTCCGGGACAGGCTCCGGGGAGCTGTTTTTT
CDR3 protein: CASSESGTGSGELFF

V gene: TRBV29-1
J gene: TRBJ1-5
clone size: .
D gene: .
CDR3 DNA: TGCAGCGTTAGGGACGGGGATCAGCCCCAGCATTTT
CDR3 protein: CSVRDGDQPQHF

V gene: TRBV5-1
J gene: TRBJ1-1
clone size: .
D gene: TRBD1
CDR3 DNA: TGCGCCAGCAGGGAGGGGTTTTCCGGGACAGTCCACCGCGAAGCTTTCTTT
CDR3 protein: CASREGFSGTVHREAFF

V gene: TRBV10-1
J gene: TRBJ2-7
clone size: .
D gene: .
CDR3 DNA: TGCGCCAGCAGTGGGGCACCAGGGGACGAGCAGTACTTC
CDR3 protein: CASSGAPGDEQYF

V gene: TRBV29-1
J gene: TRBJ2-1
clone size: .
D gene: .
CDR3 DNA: TGCAGCGTTGAACCTCAGGGGTTAGGCAATGAGCAGTTCTTC
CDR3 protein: CSVEPQGLGNEQFF

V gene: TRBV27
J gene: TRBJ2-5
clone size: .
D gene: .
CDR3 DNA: TGTGCCAGCAGTTTCATGCCTGAGGGGCGGGGGACCCAGTACTTC
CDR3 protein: CASSFMPEGRGTQYF

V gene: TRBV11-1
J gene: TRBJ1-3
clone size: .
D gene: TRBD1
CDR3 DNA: TGTGCCAGCAGCCTATTACGGACAGGGAGGGACACCATATATTTT
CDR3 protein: CASSLLRTGRDTIYF

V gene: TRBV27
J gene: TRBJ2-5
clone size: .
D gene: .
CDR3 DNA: TGTGCCAGCAGTCCCCAGGGGTACCAAGAGACCCAGTACTTC
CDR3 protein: CASSPQGYQETQYF